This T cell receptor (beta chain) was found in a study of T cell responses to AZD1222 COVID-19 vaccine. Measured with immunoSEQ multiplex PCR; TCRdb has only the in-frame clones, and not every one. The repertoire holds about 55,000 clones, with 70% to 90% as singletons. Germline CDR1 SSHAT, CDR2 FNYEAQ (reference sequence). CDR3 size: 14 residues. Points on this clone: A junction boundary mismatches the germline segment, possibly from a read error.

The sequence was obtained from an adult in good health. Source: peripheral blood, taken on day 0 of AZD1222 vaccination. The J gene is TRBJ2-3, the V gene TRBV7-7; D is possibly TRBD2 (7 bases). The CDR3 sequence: CASSEGGYTDTQYF. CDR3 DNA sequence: TGTGCTAGCAGCGAGGGGGGGTACACAGATACGCAGTATTTT.